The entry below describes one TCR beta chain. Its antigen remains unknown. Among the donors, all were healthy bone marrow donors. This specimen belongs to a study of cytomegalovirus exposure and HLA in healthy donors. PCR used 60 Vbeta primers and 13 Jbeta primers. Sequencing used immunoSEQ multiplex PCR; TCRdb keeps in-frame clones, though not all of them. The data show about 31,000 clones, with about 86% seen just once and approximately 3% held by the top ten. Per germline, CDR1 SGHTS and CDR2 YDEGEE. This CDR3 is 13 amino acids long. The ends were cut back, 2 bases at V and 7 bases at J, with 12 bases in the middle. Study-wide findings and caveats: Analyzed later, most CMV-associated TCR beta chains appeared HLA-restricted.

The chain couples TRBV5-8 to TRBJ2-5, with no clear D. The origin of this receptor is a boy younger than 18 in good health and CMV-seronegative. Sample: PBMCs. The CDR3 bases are TGTGCCAGCAGCTTCACGCCCTACCGGACCCAGTACTTC. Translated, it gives CASSFTPYRTQYF. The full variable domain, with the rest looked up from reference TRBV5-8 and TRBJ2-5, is EAGVTQSPTHLIKTRGQQATLRCSPISGHTSVYWYQQALGLGLQFLLWYDEGEERNRGNFPPRFSGRQFPNYSSELNVNALELEDSALYLCASSFTPYRTQYFGPGTRLLVL.